The present entry profiles one TCR beta chain with its context. The antigen is unknown. The sample originates from a study of cytomegalovirus exposure and HLA in healthy donors. Study observations and caveats: The authors confirmed in vitro that three CMV-associated chains were specific for CMV antigens. CMV serostatus stood as the only immune exposure information on hand.

PCR used 60 Vbeta primers and 13 Jbeta primers. Sequencing used immunoSEQ multiplex PCR; TCRdb keeps in-frame clones, though not all of them. The repertoire consists of 200,000 to 250,000 clones, with about 84% occurring once and the leading ten covering roughly 1.3%. Germline V gene sequence: CDR1 SGHRS, CDR2 YFSETQ. Trimming removed 1 base at V and 1 base at J, with 8 bases between. The CDR3 runs 14 residues. At collection, donors were nominally healthy, but unrecorded immune exposures were probable. Sequenced: PBMCs. V is TRBV5-1 and J is TRBJ2-5, with D possibly TRBD2 on 5 matching bases. This TCR was sampled from a human donor in good health. The CDR3 coding sequence is TGCGCCAGCAGCTTGATTGGGAGCCAAGAGACCCAGTACTTC. It encodes CASSLIGSQETQYF.